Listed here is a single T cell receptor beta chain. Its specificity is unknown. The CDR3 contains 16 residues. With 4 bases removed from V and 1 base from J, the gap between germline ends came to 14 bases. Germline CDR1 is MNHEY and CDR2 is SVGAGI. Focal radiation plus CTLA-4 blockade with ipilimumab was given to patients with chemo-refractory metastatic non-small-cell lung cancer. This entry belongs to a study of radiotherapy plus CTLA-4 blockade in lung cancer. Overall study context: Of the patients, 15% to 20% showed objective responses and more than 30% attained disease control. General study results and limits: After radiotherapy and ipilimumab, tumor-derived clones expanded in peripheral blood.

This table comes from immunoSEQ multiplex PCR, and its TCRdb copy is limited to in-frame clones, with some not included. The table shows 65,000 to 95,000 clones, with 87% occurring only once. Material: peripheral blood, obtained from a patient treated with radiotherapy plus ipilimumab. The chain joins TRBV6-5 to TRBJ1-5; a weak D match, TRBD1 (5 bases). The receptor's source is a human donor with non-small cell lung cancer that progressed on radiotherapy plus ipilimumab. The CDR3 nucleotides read TGTGCCAGCAGTTCCCTTGGGGGGATGAGCAATCAGCCCCAGCATTTT. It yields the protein CASSSLGGMSNQPQHF.